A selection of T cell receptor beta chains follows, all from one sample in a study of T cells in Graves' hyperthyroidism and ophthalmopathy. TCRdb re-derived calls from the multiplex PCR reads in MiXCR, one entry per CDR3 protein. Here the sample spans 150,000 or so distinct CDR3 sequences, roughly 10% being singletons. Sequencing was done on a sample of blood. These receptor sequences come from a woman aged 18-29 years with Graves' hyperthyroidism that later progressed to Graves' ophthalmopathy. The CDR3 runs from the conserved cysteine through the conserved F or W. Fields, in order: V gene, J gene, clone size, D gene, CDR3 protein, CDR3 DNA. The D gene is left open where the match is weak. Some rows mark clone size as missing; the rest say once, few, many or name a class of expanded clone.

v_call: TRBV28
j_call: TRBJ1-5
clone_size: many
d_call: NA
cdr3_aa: CASSSGPIGGQPQHF
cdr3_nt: TGTGCCAGCAGCTCGGGCCCCATAGGAGGGCAGCCCCAGCATTTT

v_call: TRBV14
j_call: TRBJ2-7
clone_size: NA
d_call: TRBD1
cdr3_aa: CASSSRTGYYEQYF
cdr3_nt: TGTGCCAGCAGCTCCCGGACAGGGTATTACGAGCAGTACTTC

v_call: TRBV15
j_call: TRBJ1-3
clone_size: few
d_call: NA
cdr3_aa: CATSRGPLSGNTIYF
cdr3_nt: TGTGCCACCAGCAGGGGACCGCTCTCTGGAAACACCATATATTTT

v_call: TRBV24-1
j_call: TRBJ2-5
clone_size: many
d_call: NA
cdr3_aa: CATSDWRDSETQYF
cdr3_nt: TGTGCCACCAGTGATTGGAGGGACTCGGAGACCCAGTACTTC

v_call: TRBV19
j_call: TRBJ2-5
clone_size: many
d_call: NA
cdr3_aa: CASSMGQVETQYF
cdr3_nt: TGTGCCAGTAGTATGGGTCAGGTGGAGACCCAGTACTTC

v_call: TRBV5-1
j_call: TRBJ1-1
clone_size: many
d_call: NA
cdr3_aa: CASSLGGGREAFF
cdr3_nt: TGCGCCAGCAGCTTGGGCGGTGGTCGTGAAGCTTTCTTT

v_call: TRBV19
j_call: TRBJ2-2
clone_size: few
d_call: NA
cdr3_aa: CASSIRGGAGVGELFF
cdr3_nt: TGTGCCAGTAGTATCCGTGGGGGGGCCGGTGTCGGGGAGCTGTTTTTT

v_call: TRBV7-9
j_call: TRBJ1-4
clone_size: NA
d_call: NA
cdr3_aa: CASSETLGDVNEKLFF
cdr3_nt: TGTGCCAGCAGCGAGACCCTCGGGGATGTTAATGAAAAACTGTTTTTT

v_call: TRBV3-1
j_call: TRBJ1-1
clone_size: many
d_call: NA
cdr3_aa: CASSPGGGWTEAFF
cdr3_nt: TGTGCCAGCAGCCCGGGGGGCGGTTGGACTGAAGCTTTCTTT

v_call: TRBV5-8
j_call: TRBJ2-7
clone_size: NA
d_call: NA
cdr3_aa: CASSSDGISYEQYF
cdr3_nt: TGTGCCAGCAGTTCGGACGGAATATCCTACGAGCAGTACTTC

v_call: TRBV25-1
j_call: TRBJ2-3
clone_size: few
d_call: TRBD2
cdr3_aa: CASSGTAGTSKNPSTDTQYF
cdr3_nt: TGTGCCAGCAGTGGTACAGCCGGGACTAGCAAAAATCCTAGCACAGATACGCAGTATTTT

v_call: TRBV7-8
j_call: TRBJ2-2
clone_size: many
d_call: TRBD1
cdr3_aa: CASTFTGGRNTGELFF
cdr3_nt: TGTGCCAGCACCTTCACAGGGGGCAGGAACACCGGGGAGCTGTTTTTT

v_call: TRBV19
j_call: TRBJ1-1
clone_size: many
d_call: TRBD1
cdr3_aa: CASSIARDRGVTEAFF
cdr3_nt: TGTGCCAGTAGTATAGCCCGGGACAGGGGAGTGACTGAAGCTTTCTTT

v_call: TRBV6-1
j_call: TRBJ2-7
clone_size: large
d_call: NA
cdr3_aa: CASSETGGTYEQYF
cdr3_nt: TGTGCCAGCAGTGAAACTGGGGGGACCTACGAGCAGTACTTC

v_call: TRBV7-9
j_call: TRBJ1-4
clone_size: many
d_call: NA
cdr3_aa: CASSHRGNRDTNEKLFF
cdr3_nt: TGTGCCAGCAGCCACCGGGGGAACAGGGACACCAATGAAAAACTGTTTTTT

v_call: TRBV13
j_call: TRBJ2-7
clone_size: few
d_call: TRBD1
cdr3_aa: CASSLRTGPSEQYF
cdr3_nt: TGTGCCAGCAGCCTACGGACAGGGCCCAGCGAGCAGTACTTC

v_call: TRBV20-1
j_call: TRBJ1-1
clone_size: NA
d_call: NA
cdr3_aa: CSAPREGQTEAFF
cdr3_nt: TGCAGTGCCCCAAGAGAGGGGCAAACCGAAGCTTTCTTT

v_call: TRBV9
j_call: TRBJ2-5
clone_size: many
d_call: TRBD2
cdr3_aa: CASSYGTSDETQYF
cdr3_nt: TGTGCCAGCAGCTATGGGACTAGCGACGAGACCCAGTACTTC

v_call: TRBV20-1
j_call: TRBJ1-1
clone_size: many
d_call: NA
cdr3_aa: CSARWRQLNTEAFF
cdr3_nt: TGCAGTGCTAGATGGAGACAGTTGAACACTGAAGCTTTCTTT

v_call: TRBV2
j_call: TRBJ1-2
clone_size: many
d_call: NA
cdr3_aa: CASSLRGSGFNTF
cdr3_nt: TGTGCCAGCAGCCTAAGGGGCTCGGGGTTCAACACCTTC

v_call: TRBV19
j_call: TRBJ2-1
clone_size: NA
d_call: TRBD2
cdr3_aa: CASSSGRAYNEQFF
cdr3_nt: TGTGCCAGTTCTAGCGGGAGGGCCTACAATGAGCAGTTCTTC

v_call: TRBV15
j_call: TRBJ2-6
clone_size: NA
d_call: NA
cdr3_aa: CATSKELPRFSGANVLTF
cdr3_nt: TGTGCCACCAGCAAAGAACTGCCAAGGTTCTCTGGGGCCAACGTCCTGACTTTC

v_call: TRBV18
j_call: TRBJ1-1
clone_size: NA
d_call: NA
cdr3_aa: CASSLTGPDTEAFF
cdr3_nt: TGTGCCAGCTCACTAACAGGGCCTGACACTGAAGCTTTCTTT

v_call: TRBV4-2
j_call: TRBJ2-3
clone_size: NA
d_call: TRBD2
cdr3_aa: CASSQVQGLAGGPTQYF
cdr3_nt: TGTGCCAGCAGCCAAGTTCAGGGACTAGCGGGGGGACCTACGCAGTATTTT

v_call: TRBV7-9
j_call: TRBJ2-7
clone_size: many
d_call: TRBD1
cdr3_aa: CASSPEGTGFTETYEQYF
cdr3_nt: TGTGCCAGCAGCCCGGAGGGGACAGGCTTTACGGAAACCTACGAGCAGTACTTC

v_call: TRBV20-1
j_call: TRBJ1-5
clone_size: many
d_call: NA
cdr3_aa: CSARGARGIGNQPQHF
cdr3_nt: TGCAGTGCTAGAGGGGCGCGGGGTATTGGCAATCAGCCCCAGCATTTT

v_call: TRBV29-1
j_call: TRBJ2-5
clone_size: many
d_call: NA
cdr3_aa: CSGWDRQETQYF
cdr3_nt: TGCAGCGGATGGGATCGCCAAGAGACCCAGTACTTC

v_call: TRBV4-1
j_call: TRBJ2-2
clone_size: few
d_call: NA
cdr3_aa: CASSQDPTTLNTGELFF
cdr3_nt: TGCGCCAGCAGCCAAGATCCCACTACCCTGAACACCGGGGAGCTGTTTTTT

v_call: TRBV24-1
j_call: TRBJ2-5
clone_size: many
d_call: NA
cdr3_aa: CATSGPQETQYF
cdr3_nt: TGTGCCACCAGTGGACCACAAGAGACCCAGTACTTC

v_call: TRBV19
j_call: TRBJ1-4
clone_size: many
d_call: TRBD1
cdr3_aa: CATGRSTGPRKGNEKLFF
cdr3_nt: TGTGCCACCGGGCGCTCGACAGGGCCCCGCAAGGGCAATGAAAAACTGTTTTTT

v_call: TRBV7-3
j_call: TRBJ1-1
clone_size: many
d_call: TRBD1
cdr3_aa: CASSIQGRNTEAFF
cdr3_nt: TGTGCCAGCAGCATACAGGGGAGGAACACTGAAGCTTTCTTT

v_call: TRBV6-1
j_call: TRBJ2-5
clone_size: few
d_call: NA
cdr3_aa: CASSGQGKETQYF
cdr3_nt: TGTGCCAGCAGTGGGCAAGGGAAAGAGACCCAGTACTTC

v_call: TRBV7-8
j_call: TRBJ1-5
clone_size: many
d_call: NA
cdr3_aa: CASSLGRSGEPQHF
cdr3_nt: TGTGCCAGCAGCTTAGGACGGTCCGGGGAGCCCCAGCATTTT

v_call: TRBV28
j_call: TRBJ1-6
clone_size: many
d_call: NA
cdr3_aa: CASSLGFGYNSPLHF
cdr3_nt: TGTGCCAGCAGTTTGGGGTTCGGATATAATTCACCCCTCCACTTT

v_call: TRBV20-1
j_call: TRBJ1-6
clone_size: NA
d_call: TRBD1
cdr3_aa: CSARATGVSPLHF
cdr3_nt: TGCAGTGCTAGAGCGACAGGGGTATCACCCCTCCACTTT

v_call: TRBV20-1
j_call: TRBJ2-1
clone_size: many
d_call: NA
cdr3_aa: CSAREGHNEQFF
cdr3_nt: TGCAGTGCTAGAGAAGGGCACAATGAGCAGTTCTTC

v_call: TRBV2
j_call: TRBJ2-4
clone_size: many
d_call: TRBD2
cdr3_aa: CASSPGLAGTNLAKNIQYF
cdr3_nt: TGTGCCAGCAGCCCCGGACTAGCGGGGACCAATTTAGCCAAAAACATTCAGTACTTC

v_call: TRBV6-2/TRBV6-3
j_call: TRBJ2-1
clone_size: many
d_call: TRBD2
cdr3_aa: CASLVAGSSYNEQFF
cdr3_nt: TGTGCCAGCCTGGTAGCGGGAAGCTCCTACAATGAGCAGTTCTTC

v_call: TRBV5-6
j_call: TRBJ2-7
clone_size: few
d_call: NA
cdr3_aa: CASSILYGGRGAEQYF
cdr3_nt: TGTGCCAGCAGCATACTCTACGGGGGGCGCGGAGCCGAGCAGTACTTC